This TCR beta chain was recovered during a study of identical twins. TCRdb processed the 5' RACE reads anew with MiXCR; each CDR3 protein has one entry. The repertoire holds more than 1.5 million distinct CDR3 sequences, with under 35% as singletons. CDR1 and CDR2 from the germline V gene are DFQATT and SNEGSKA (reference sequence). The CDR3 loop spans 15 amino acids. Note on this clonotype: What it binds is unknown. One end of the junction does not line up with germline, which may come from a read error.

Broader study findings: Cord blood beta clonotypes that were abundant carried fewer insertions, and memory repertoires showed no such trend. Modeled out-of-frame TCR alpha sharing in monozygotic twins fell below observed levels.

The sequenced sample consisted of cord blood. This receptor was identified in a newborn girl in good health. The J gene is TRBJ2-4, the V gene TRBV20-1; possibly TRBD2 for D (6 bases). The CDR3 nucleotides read TGCAGTGCGTTAGGCGGGATTCTAGCCAAAAGCATTCAGTACTTC. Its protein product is CSALGGILAKSIQYF.